The sequence of this T cell receptor (beta chain) was determined in a study of early T cells in non-severe SARS-CoV-2 infection. Study as a whole: Investigators sequenced bulk RNA drawn from unsorted whole blood, and chains remained unpaired.

This clonotype was counted many times. From the 5' RACE reads, TCRdb called clonotypes with MiXCR, one entry per CDR3 protein. The table has about 100,000 distinct CDR3 sequences, about 12% seen once. The CDR3 runs 15 residues. Germline V CDR1 and CDR2: MNHEY, SVGEGT. V lost 2 bases and J 4 bases, leaving 12 bases between the germline ends. This clonotype was sampled from an adult who was a healthcare worker with PCR-confirmed SARS-CoV-2 infection or an uninfected control (not recorded which). The sequenced material came from whole blood. V and J are TRBV6-2 or TRBV6-3 and TRBJ2-1; D might be TRBD2 (6 bases). CDR3 residues: CASSYGTSGYNEQFF. CDR3 DNA sequence: TGTGCCAGCAGTTACGGAACCAGCGGGTACAATGAGCAGTTCTTC.